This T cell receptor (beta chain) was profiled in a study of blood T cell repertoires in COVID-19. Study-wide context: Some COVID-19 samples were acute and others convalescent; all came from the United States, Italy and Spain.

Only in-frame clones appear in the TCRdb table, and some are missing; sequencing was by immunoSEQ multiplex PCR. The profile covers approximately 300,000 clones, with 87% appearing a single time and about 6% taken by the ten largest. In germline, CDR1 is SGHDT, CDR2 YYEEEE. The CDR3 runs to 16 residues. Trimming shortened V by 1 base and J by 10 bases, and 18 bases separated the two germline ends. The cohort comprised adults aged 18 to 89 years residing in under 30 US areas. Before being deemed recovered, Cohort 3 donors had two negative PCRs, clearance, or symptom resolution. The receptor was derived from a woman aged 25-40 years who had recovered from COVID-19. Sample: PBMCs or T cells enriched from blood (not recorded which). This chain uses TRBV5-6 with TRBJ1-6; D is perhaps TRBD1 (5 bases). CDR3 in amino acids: CASSLTGGAISSPLHF. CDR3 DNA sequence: TGTGCCAGCAGCTTGACGGGTGGGGCGATCTCATCACCCCTCCACTTT.